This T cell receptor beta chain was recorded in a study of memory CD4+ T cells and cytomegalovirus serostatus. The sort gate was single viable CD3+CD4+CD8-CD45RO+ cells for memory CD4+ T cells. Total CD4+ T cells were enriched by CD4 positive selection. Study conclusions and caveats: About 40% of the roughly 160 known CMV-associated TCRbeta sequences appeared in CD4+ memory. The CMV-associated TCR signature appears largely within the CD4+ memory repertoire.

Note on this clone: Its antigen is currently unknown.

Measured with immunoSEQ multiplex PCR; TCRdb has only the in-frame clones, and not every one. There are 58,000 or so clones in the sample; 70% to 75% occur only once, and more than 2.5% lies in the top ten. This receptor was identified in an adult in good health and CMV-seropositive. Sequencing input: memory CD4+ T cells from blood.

CDR3 DNA: TGTGCCAGCAGCTCCGGCGGGGACAGGGGGCGAGGCGGCTATGGCTACACCTTC. Its protein is CASSSGGDRGRGGYGYTF. The chain uses TRBV27 and TRBJ1-2, with 12 bases lining up with TRBD1. Germline CDR1 reads MNHEY; CDR2 reads SMNVEV (reference sequence). CDR3 length equals 18 residues. The V and J ends lost 6 bases and 4 bases, in that order; junction bases with no gene match: 15.